This TCR beta chain appears in the sequencing data of a study of cytomegalovirus exposure and HLA in healthy donors. The study, taken as a whole, reports: Researchers reported that three CMV-associated chains were confirmed in vitro as CMV antigen-specific. Prior analysis indicated that the majority of TCR beta V segments exhibited productivity approximately 87% or approximately 30% of the time. The Asian-associated ancestry cluster reportedly had fewer N-insertions than the approximately 670-donor mean in a later analysis.

It was with 60 Vbeta and 13 Jbeta primers that the PCR ran. TCRdb keeps only in-frame clones here, not all; method: immunoSEQ multiplex PCR. The sample lists around 94,000 clones, 50% to 80% occurring once. Notes on this clone: As yet, its antigen is unknown.

The CDR3 runs to 12 residues. The V and J ends lost 6 bases and 5 bases respectively, with 11 bases between them. Germline V gene sequence: CDR1 MNHEY, CDR2 SVGAGI. The TCR was taken from a man between 25 and 39 years old in good health and CMV-seronegative. The chain combines TRBV6-5 with TRBJ2-7, with D perhaps matching TRBD1 (5 bases). The specimen was PBMCs. The CDR3 is CASRPNRNEQYF. CDR3 nucleotide sequence: TGTGCCAGCAGACCTAACAGGAACGAGCAGTACTTC.